These 27 T cell receptor beta chains share one sample of origin, sequenced in a study of CD8+ T cells in alopecia areata. Isolated RNA was reverse transcribed into cDNA used as the sequencing template. The table came from immunoSEQ multiplex PCR; TCRdb's copy has only in-frame clones and leaves some out. The sample contains 200,000 to 300,000 clones, none occurring once; more than 0.95% lies in the top ten. Sorting relied on CD4, CD8alpha, NKG2D, NKG2ACE and other markers applied to pooled cutaneous lymph node cells. The sample comprised CD4+ T cells sorted from a lymph node. These receptors were obtained from a C3H/HeJ mouse with alopecia areata. The strain's MHC: H2-k.

Worth noting for this clone: Any gene name here is a mouse gene name. Read sequence stops 4 residues before the CDR3 end, and the germline J gene provides the missing end. The rearrangement links TRBV19 to TRBJ2-1, with a possible D match to TRBD1 (6 bases). The CDR3 consists of 15 residues. Between the trimmed V and J ends, which lost 4 bases and 3 bases, there was a span of 14 bases. In germline, CDR1 is FNHDT, CDR2 SITEND (reference sequence). CDR3 residues: CASSPADRIYAEQFF. CDR3 bases read: TGTGCCAGCAGTCCCGCCGACAGGATCTATGCT.

Comment on this clone: The listed genes are named as in mouse. Read coverage stops 4 residues before the CDR3 terminus; the germline J gene supplies the remainder. The sample carries other DNA sequences with the same CDR3. The J gene is TRBJ2-2, the V gene TRBV31; TRBD2 matches 9 bases. V shed 0 bases, J shed 0 bases, and the junction held 2 bases outside the gene matches. The CDR3 has 16 residues. Germline V gene sequence: CDR1 GKSSPN, CDR2 SITVG. The CDR3 sequence is CAWSLDWGSNTGQLYF. The CDR3 DNA, read in part, is TGTGCCTGGAGTCTAGACTGGGGGTCAAACACCGGG.

Remarks on this clone: The listed genes are named as in mouse. The CDR3 end lies 4 residues beyond the end of the read and is filled in from the germline J gene. The same CDR3 can be traced to other DNA sequences in this sample. J is TRBJ1-1 and V is TRBV5; D unresolved. V lost 0 bases to trimming and J lost 1 base, with 6 bases between them. Germline V gene data show CDR1 as LGHNA and CDR2 as YNLKQL (reference sequence). There are 14 residues in the CDR3. The CDR3 DNA, read in part, is TGTGCCAGCAGCCAAGATTGGGGGAACACA. It codes for CASSQDWGNT. The entire CDR3 protein is CASSQDWGNTEVFF.

Remarks on this clone: Each gene name is a mouse one. The read stops 4 residues short of the end of the CDR3; the missing end is completed from the germline J gene. Other DNA variants within this sample encode the same CDR3. The chain is built from TRBV19 and TRBJ2-5; 7 nucleotides match TRBD2. V was pared by 1 base and J by 3 bases, with 2 bases of the junction left unmatched. The germline V gene has CDR1 FNHDT and CDR2 SITEND (reference sequence). This CDR3 is 14 amino acids long. CDR3: CASSILGVQDTQYF. The covered CDR3 bases are TGTGCCAGCAGTATACTGGGGGTGCAAGAC.

This clone came up a few times. Mouse gene names and germline throughout. The read terminates 4 residues ahead of where the CDR3 ends, so the germline J gene completes it. V gene TRBV12-1 combines with J gene TRBJ1-2; 9 bases line up with TRBD1. Trimming at V came to 0 bases and at J to 1 base, leaving 2 bases not matched to a gene. The CDR3 loop spans 15 amino acids. Germline CDR1 SGHSN, CDR2 HYEKVE. Partial CDR3 DNA: TGTGCCAGCTCTCTCGGGGACAGGGTAAACTCC. Translating gives CASSLGDRVNS. The whole CDR3 reads CASSLGDRVNSDYTF.

There are a few counts of this clone. Genes and germline come from the mouse. The read stops 4 residues short of the end of the CDR3; the missing end is completed from the germline J gene. The chain joins TRBV13-1 to TRBJ2-5; 10 positions match TRBD2. V shed 5 bases, J shed 1 base, and the junction held 4 bases outside the gene matches. The CDR3 is made up of 15 amino acids. Germline-derived CDR1 and CDR2 are NSHNY and SYGAGN. The CDR3 region is CASRVLGGYQDTQYF. CDR3 bases read: TGTGCCAGCAGAGTACTGGGGGGGTACCAAGAC.

With respect to this clone: Gene names follow the mouse nomenclature. The read ends 4 residues before the CDR3 terminus; that terminus is restored from the germline J gene. V is TRBV4 and J is TRBJ2-7, with 9 bases identical to TRBD2. CDR3 length: 13 residues. J was trimmed by 3 bases and V by 5 bases; bases with no gene match: 2. From germline, CDR1 is LGHDT and CDR2 YNNKQL (reference sequence). CDR3 DNA, as far as it was read: TGTGCCAGCAGCAGGACTGGGGACTAT. Translated: CASSRTGDY. The whole CDR3 region reads CASSRTGDYEQYF.

Concerning this clone: All gene names here are mouse names. The read stops 4 residues short of the end of the CDR3; the missing end is completed from the germline J gene. This chain links TRBV5 with TRBJ2-2; TRBD2 matches 9 bases. Germline V gene lookup returns CDR1 LGHNA and CDR2 YNLKQL (reference sequence). This CDR3 comprises 16 residues. V dropped 4 bases and J dropped 1; count of bases not matched to a gene: 4. The part of the CDR3 DNA that was read is TGTGCCAGCAGCCCTCCGACTGGGGGAAACACCGGG. This sequence encodes CASSPPTGGNTG. The whole CDR3 reads CASSPPTGGNTGQLYF.

Worth noting for this clone: Any gene name here is a mouse gene name. The CDR3 end falls 4 residues outside the read, so it is completed with the germline J gene. The rearrangement links TRBV13-3 to TRBJ2-3; D is possibly TRBD1 (6 bases). Between the trimmed V and J ends, which lost 2 bases and 0 bases, there was a span of 10 bases. CDR3 length: 15 residues. Per germline, CDR1 NNHDY and CDR2 SYVADS. The chain's CDR3 is CASSERTASAETLYF. Partial CDR3 DNA: TGTGCCAGCAGTGAGCGGACAGCTAGTGCAGAA.

This clone was picked up a small number of times. The germline and genes are mouse ones. The CDR3 is cut off 4 residues early in the read; its end comes from the germline J gene. This rearrangement joins TRBV17 to TRBJ2-1; TRBD1 aligns across 8 bases. Germline CDR1 and CDR2: MNHDT and YYDKIL. This CDR3 comprises 15 residues. The sequenced part of the CDR3 DNA is TGTGCTAGCAGTAGAGATCAGGGGGCTGGGGCT. Amino acid sequence: CASSRDQGAGA. The whole CDR3 is CASSRDQGAGAEQFF.

A remark on this clone: Gene names denote mouse genes. The read is 4 residues too short to cover the CDR3 end, so that end is filled in from the germline J gene. V and J are TRBV31 and TRBJ2-7, with 9 bases fitting TRBD2. CDR3 length equals 14 residues. J was trimmed by 3 bases and V by 3 bases; bases with no gene match: 6. Germline loops: CDR1 GKSSPN, CDR2 SITVG. CDR3: CAWSVTTGGYEQYF. The covered CDR3 bases are TGTGCCTGGAGCGTAACGACTGGGGGCTAT.

Remarks on this clone: Gene names are mouse gene names. Read sequence stops 4 residues before the CDR3 end, and the germline J gene provides the missing end. The chain has TRBV13-3 and TRBJ2-3; 11 nucleotides agree with TRBD2. There are 16 residues in the CDR3. J was trimmed by 0 bases and V by 2 bases; bases with no gene match: 2. Germline assignment: CDR1 NNHDY and CDR2 SYVADS. CDR3 region: CASSEDWGGSAETLYF. The part of the CDR3 DNA that was read is TGTGCCAGCAGTGAAGACTGGGGGGGTAGTGCAGAA.

Note on this clone: The listed genes are named as in mouse. The read gets to within 4 residues of the CDR3 end, and the germline J gene fills in the rest. The gene calls are TRBV19 and TRBJ2-3; TRBD2 is a possible D gene (6 bases). The CDR3 spans 15 residues. Germline V gives CDR1 FNHDT, CDR2 SITEND (reference sequence). Between the trimmed V and J ends, which lost 0 bases and 0 bases, there was a span of 8 bases. CDR3 DNA, as far as it was read: TGTGCCAGCAGTATAGCCCTGGGGAGTGCAGAA. Translating it yields CASSIALGSAE. The entire CDR3 protein is CASSIALGSAETLYF. Supplemented by reference TRBV19 and TRBJ2-3, the full variable domain reads GGIITQTPKFLIGQEGQKLTLKCQQNFNHDTMYWYRQDSGKGLRLIYYSITENDLQKGDLSEGYDASREKKSSFSLTVTSAQKNEMAVFLCASSIALGSAETLYFGSGTRLTVL.

On this clone itself: Gene names and germline refer to mouse. The CDR3 goes on 4 residues after the read ends, and that part is filled in from the germline J gene. The rearrangement uses TRBV13-3 and TRBJ2-1, with 8 bases lining up with TRBD1. The CDR3 has 14 residues. The germline gives CDR1 NNHDY, CDR2 SYVADS. J was trimmed by 6 bases and V by 4 bases; bases with no gene match: 6. CDR3 sequence: CASSPDRVGAEQFF. The CDR3 DNA, read in part, is TGTGCCAGCAGTCCGGACAGGGTGGGTGCT.

On this clone: The genes are named according to mouse. Coverage ceases 4 residues before the CDR3 finishes, and the germline J gene fills in the end. The chain employs TRBV13-1 and TRBJ2-2, with D perhaps matching TRBD2 (6 bases). Per the germline V gene, CDR1 is NSHNY and CDR2 is SYGAGN. This CDR3 has 14 residues. V shed 2 bases and J shed 3 bases, with 8 bases lying between them. CDR3 residues: CASSDHWDTGQLYF. CDR3 DNA (partial): TGTGCCAGCAGTGACCACTGGGACACCGGG.

This clone came up a few times. Gene names and germline refer to mouse. Read sequence stops 4 residues before the CDR3 end, and the germline J gene provides the missing end. In the same sample, other DNA sequences code for this CDR3. V gene TRBV1 combines with J gene TRBJ2-5; 9 bases align to TRBD1. This CDR3 contains 15 residues. Germline V lookup: CDR1 NSQYPW, CDR2 LRSPGD (reference sequence). The CDR3 protein is CTCSADHRGRDTQYF. The part of the CDR3 DNA that was read is TGCACCTGCAGTGCAGATCACAGGGGGCGAGAC.

This clone was detected a few times. Gene labels here are mouse ones. The read ends 4 residues early relative to the CDR3; the germline J gene fills the gap. The V call is TRBV13-1, the J call TRBJ1-1, with unresolved D. CDR3 length: 13 residues. Germline CDR1 reads NSHNY; CDR2 reads SYGAGN. The covered CDR3 bases are TGTGCCAGCAGTGATGCTGGCAAAACA. Translation gives CASSDAGKT. The full CDR3 protein reads CASSDAGKTEVFF.

Remarks on this clone: Genes and germline are mouse. The CDR3 end lies 4 residues beyond the end of the read and is filled in from the germline J gene. The rearrangement links TRBV1 to TRBJ2-1, with 8 bases lining up with TRBD1. The germline V gene has CDR1 NSQYPW and CDR2 LRSPGD (reference sequence). J lost 5 bases, V lost 3 bases, and 6 bases had no gene match. CDR3 length: 15 amino acids. The CDR3 sequence is CTCSAGQGRNAEQFF. CDR3 DNA (partial): TGCACCTGCAGTGCCGGACAGGGTCGAAATGCT.

This clone was seen a few times. Gene names are mouse gene names. CDR3 DNA, as far as it was read: TGTGCCAGCAGTGAACTGGCCCTCTATGCT. Protein product: CASSELALYA. The entire CDR3 reads CASSELALYAEQFF. The chain is built from TRBV13-1 and TRBJ2-1, with D perhaps TRBD2 (5 bases). The CDR3 end is not reached by the read, which stops 4 residues before it; the germline J gene fills it in. Trimming took 2 bases from V and 3 from J, leaving 9 bases between them. Germline CDR1 is NSHNY and CDR2 is SYGAGN. This CDR3 region has 14 residues.

Details on this clone: The listed genes are named as in mouse. Sequencing ends 4 residues short of the CDR3 end; the germline J gene provides the rest. Other DNA sequences in the same sample also yield this CDR3. This chain joins TRBV13-2 and TRBJ2-4, with 8 bases that match TRBD2. This CDR3 contains 14 residues. Germline values: CDR1 NNHNN, CDR2 SYGAGS (reference sequence). The CDR3 bases that were read are TGTGCCAGCGGTGATGCCTGGGGGGAAAAC. It yields the protein CASGDAWGEN. The CDR3 in full is CASGDAWGENTLYF.

As for this clone: Gene labels here are mouse ones. The read comes to an end 4 residues before the CDR3 does, leaving the germline J gene to fill in the end. The V and J genes are TRBV13-1 and TRBJ2-2, with TRBD2 matching over 7 bases. CDR3 length: 14 amino acids. Trimming took 0 bases from V and 6 from J; bases not matched to a gene: 2. Per germline, CDR1 NSHNY and CDR2 SYGAGN. The CDR3 region is CASSDALGPGQLYF. The part of the CDR3 DNA that was read is TGTGCCAGCAGTGATGCACTGGGGCCCGGG.

Only a few counts were recorded for this clone. The genes are named according to mouse. The CDR3 end falls 4 residues outside the read, so it is completed with the germline J gene. The V call is TRBV13-3, the J call TRBJ2-5; 13 bases are a match to TRBD2. Germline CDR1 is NNHDY and CDR2 is SYVADS. The CDR3 is 14 residues long. The covered CDR3 bases are TGTGCCAGCAGCGGGGACTGGGGGGGAGAC. Its protein product is CASSGDWGGD. The whole CDR3 is CASSGDWGGDTQYF.

In this sample, this clone turned up a few times. Gene names and germline refer to mouse. The observed sequence ends 4 residues before the CDR3 terminus, with the missing tail filled in from the germline J gene. The same CDR3 is also encoded by other DNA sequences in this sample. The chain recombines TRBV13-1 with TRBJ2-2, with TRBD1 matching 8 bases. The CDR3 consists of 15 residues. Trimming cost V 0 bases and J 5 bases; bases outside gene matches: 3. In germline, CDR1 is NSHNY, CDR2 SYGAGN. The CDR3 loop is CASSDAQGATGQLYF. CDR3 DNA (partial): TGTGCCAGCAGTGATGCCCAGGGGGCGACCGGG.

This clone showed up many times. Mouse gene names and germline throughout. Read sequence stops 4 residues before the CDR3 end, and the germline J gene provides the missing end. Within the sample, other DNA sequences also encode this same CDR3. The V call is TRBV31, the J call TRBJ2-2; 7 nucleotides agree with TRBD2. The CDR3 loop spans 14 amino acids. Losses at the gene ends were 0 bases for V and 2 bases for J; bases not matched to a gene: 0. Per the germline V gene, CDR1 is GKSSPN and CDR2 is SITVG. The CDR3 protein is CAWSLGGNTGQLYF. CDR3 DNA, as far as it was read: TGTGCCTGGAGTCTGGGGGGGAACACCGGG.

As regards this clone: The genes and germline here are from mouse. The CDR3: CAWGTGGVYAEQFF. The covered CDR3 bases are TGTGCCTGGGGAACTGGGGGGGTGTATGCT. V gene TRBV31 combines with J gene TRBJ2-1; 10 bases line up with TRBD2. The observed sequence ends 4 residues before the CDR3 terminus, with the missing tail filled in from the germline J gene. Germline trimming cut 5 bases from V and 4 bases from J; bases unmatched to any gene: 5. The CDR3 extends over 14 amino acids. Germline assignment: CDR1 GKSSPN and CDR2 SITVG. The full variable domain, with the rest looked up from reference TRBV31 and TRBJ2-1, is AQTIHQWPVAEIKAVGSPLSLGCTIKGKSSPNLYWYWQATGGTLQQLFYSITVGQVESVVQLNLSASRPKDDQFILSTEKLLLSHSGFYLCAWGTGGVYAEQFFGPGTRLTVL.

A few counts support this clone. All gene names here are mouse names. The read terminates 4 residues before the CDR3 end, so the remaining end is supplied by the germline J gene. Other nucleotide sequences in the sample specify the same CDR3. The chain recombines TRBV5 with TRBJ2-7; 12 bases are a match to TRBD2. The trim removed 4 bases at V and 2 bases at J, leaving 3 bases unmatched. Germline V CDR1 and CDR2: LGHNA, YNLKQL (reference sequence). The CDR3 is 15 residues long. The CDR3 reads CASSPDWGGAYEQYF. The sequenced part of the CDR3 DNA is TGTGCCAGCAGCCCCGACTGGGGGGGCGCCTAT.

A word on this clone: Mouse gene names and germline throughout. The read comes to an end 4 residues before the CDR3 does, leaving the germline J gene to fill in the end. V usage is TRBV19 and J usage is TRBJ2-1; no clear D. CDR3 length: 14 residues. CDR1 is FNHDT, CDR2 SITEND, per germline (reference sequence). The ends were cut back, 2 bases at V and 3 bases at J, with 9 bases in the middle. The DNA read from the CDR3 is TGTGCCAGCAGTATCCCCCAGGTCTATGCT. Its translation: CASSIPQVYA. The complete CDR3 reads CASSIPQVYAEQFF.